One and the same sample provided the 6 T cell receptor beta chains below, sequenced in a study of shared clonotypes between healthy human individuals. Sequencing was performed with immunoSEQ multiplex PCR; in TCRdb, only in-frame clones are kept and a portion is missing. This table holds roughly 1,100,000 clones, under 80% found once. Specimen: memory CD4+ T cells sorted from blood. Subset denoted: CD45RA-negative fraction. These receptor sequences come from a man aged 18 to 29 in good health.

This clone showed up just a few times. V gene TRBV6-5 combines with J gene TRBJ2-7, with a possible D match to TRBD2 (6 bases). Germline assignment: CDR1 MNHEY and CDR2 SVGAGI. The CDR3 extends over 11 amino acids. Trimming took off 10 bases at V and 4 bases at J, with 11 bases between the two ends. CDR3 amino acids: CAIRRGYEQYF. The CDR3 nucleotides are TGTGCCATCAGGAGGGGTTACGAGCAGTACTTC.

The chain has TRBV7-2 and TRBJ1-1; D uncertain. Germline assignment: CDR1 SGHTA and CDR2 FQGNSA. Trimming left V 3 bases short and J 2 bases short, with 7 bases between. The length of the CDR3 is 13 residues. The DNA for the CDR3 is TGTGCCAGCAGCTTCCAGCCTAACACTGAAGCTTTCTTT. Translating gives CASSFQPNTEAFF.

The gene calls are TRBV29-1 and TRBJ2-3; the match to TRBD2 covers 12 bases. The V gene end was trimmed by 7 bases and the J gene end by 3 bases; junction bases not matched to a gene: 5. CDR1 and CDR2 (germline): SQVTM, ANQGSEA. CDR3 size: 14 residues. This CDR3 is CSARTSGMTDTQYF. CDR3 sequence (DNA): TGCAGCGCCCGGACTAGCGGGATGACAGATACGCAGTATTTT.

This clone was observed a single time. CDR3 sequence reads: CASSEPQTGNTIYF. The CDR3 region has the DNA TGTGCCAGCAGTGAACCGCAGACTGGAAACACCATATATTTT. The chain links TRBV6-1 to TRBJ1-3; no clear D gene. The CDR3 runs to 14 residues. Germline V gene lookup returns CDR1 MNHNS and CDR2 SASEGT. The V gene lost 2 bases and the J gene lost 2 bases, with 7 bases spanning the gap.

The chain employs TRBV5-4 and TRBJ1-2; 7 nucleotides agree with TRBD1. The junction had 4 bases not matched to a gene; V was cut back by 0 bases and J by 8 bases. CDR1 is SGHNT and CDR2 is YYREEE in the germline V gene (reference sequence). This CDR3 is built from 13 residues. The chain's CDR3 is CASSLEGARGYTF. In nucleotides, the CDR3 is TGTGCCAGCAGCTTGGAGGGGGCGCGAGGCTACACCTTC.

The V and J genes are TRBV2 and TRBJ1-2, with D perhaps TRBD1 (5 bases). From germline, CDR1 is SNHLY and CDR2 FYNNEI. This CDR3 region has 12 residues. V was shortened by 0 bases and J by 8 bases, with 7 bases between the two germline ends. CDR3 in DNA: TGTGCCAGCAGTGAAGCGCAGGGAGGCTACACCTTC. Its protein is CASSEAQGGYTF.